The 20 T cell receptor beta chains below were found in one sample sequenced in a study of beta chain features in type 1 diabetes. The whole isolated RNA underwent reverse transcription, so sequencing captured expressed TCRB transcripts. Clones were read by immunoSEQ multiplex PCR, and TCRdb kept only the in-frame ones, dropping some. The sample carries about 19,000 clones, about 53% recorded once. The sequenced material came from stem cell memory CD4+ T cells from blood. The receptors shown here come from a man between 18 and 35 years old in good health.

This clone was counted only a few times. The chain carries TRBV20-1 and TRBJ2-7; no firm D call. In germline, CDR1 is DFQATT, CDR2 SNEGSKA (reference sequence). V was cut by 2 bases and J by 6 bases, with 8 bases left in between. The CDR3 is 11 residues long. The CDR3 spells CSARSLGEQYF. The CDR3 bases are TGCAGTGCTAGATCCCTAGGCGAGCAGTACTTC.

The V and J genes are TRBV5-1 and TRBJ2-1; TRBD1 might be the D (6 bases). In germline, CDR1 is SGHRS, CDR2 YFSETQ. Trimming took off 4 bases at V and 3 bases at J, with 11 bases between the two ends. The CDR3 has 14 residues. As DNA, the CDR3 is TGCGCCAGCAGCAGAGACAGGAGCTACAATGAGCAGTTCTTC. Translation gives CASSRDRSYNEQFF.

About this clone: The same CDR3 arises from other DNA sequences in this sample as well. This rearrangement joins TRBV7-8 to TRBJ1-1, with D possibly TRBD1 on 5 matching bases. The CDR3 has 14 residues. The V gene lost 5 bases and the J gene lost 0 bases, with 10 bases spanning the gap. Germline V gives CDR1 SGHVS, CDR2 FQNEAQ. This CDR3 reads CASSGDRLNTEAFF. The CDR3, as DNA: TGTGCCAGCAGCGGAGACAGACTGAACACTGAAGCTTTCTTT.

The rearrangement links TRBV4-3 to TRBJ2-1, with 7 bases identical to TRBD2. CDR1 and CDR2 from the germline V gene are LGHNA and YSLEER. The CDR3 covers 15 residues. V shed 0 bases and J 4 bases; nucleotides not matched to a gene: 3. In nucleotides, the CDR3 is TGCGCCAGCAGCCAAGATGGGCGGGGGTACAATGAGCAGTTCTTC. It specifies CASSQDGRGYNEQFF.

This chain joins TRBV5-5 and TRBJ2-7; 13 nucleotides match TRBD2. CDR1 and CDR2 (germline): SGHKS, YYEKEE (reference sequence). V was pared by 2 bases and J by 3 bases, with 5 bases of the junction left unmatched. The CDR3 runs 16 residues. The CDR3, as DNA: TGTGCCAGCAGCTTAACTGGGACTAGCGGGATCTACGAGCAGTACTTC. It yields the protein CASSLTGTSGIYEQYF.

This chain connects TRBV5-1 to TRBJ2-5, with no clear D. The germline V and J ends were trimmed by 2 bases and 4 bases, with 12 bases remaining between them. Germline V gives CDR1 SGHRS, CDR2 YFSETQ. This CDR3 contains 14 residues. The CDR3 sequence is CASSFIEFRETQYF. The CDR3 coding sequence is TGCGCCAGCAGCTTTATTGAATTCAGAGAGACCCAGTACTTC.

The rearrangement uses TRBV7-3 and TRBJ2-1; TRBD1 is a possible D gene (5 bases). CDR1 and CDR2 from the germline V gene are SGHTA and FQGTGA. Trimming pared 4 bases from V and 2 bases from J, leaving 15 bases between. The CDR3 contains 16 residues. CDR3 loop: CASSSRATATYNEQFF. For the CDR3, the DNA is TGTGCCAGCAGCTCCAGGGCGACAGCTACCTACAATGAGCAGTTCTTC.

The CDR3 DNA follows: TGTGCCAGCAGCGTAGTTGGCGGGAGGCTCACAGATACGCAGTATTTT. It encodes CASSVVGGRLTDTQYF. The chain employs TRBV9 and TRBJ2-3, with 8 bases aligning to TRBD2. Germline CDR1 SGDLS, CDR2 YYNGEE. Germline trimming cut 0 bases from V and 2 bases from J; bases unmatched to any gene: 5. This CDR3 has 16 amino acids.

The chain joins TRBV11-3 to TRBJ2-5; D gene uncertain. The CDR3 covers 14 residues. CDR1 is SGHNT, CDR2 YENEEA, per germline. The V end was cut by 4 bases, the J end by 4 bases, with 13 bases between. The CDR3 here is CASSSGSVGETQYF. CDR3 nucleotide sequence: TGTGCCAGCAGCTCCGGGTCCGTTGGAGAGACCCAGTACTTC.

The chain combines TRBV19 with TRBJ2-2; TRBD1 matches at 7 bases. Trimming took 0 bases from V and 6 from J; bases not matched to a gene: 4. The CDR3 contains 15 residues. Per germline, CDR1 LNHDA and CDR2 SQIVND (reference sequence). The CDR3 bases are TGTGCCAGTAGTATAGAAACAGGGGTTTCCGGGGAGCTGTTTTTT. Amino acids: CASSIETGVSGELFF.

This clone showed up just a few times. The V and J genes are TRBV7-3 and TRBJ2-1; D gene uncertain. V was clipped by 5 bases and J by 0 bases, with 11 bases between them. Germline loops: CDR1 SGHTA, CDR2 FQGTGA. This CDR3 is 15 amino acids long. CDR3 bases: TGTGCCAGCAGCGCTATCTTGAGCTCCTACAATGAGCAGTTCTTC. Its protein is CASSAILSSYNEQFF.

This chain links TRBV18 with TRBJ1-4, with a weak D call TRBD1 (5 bases). The CDR3 contains 13 residues. CDR1 is KGHSH and CDR2 is LQKENI in the germline V gene. V lost 2 bases to trimming and J lost 8 bases, with 9 bases between them. This CDR3 is CASSPKDKEKLFF. The CDR3, as DNA: TGTGCCAGCTCACCAAAGGACAAAGAAAAACTGTTTTTT.

This clone has more than one count but fewer than ten. This sequence joins TRBV30 and TRBJ2-1, with TRBD2 matching over 15 bases. Germline V gene lookup returns CDR1 GTSNPN and CDR2 SVGIG (reference sequence). This CDR3 is 13 amino acids long. V shed 8 bases, J shed 7 bases, and the junction held 3 bases outside the gene matches. The CDR3 region has the DNA TGTGCCCGTGGACTAGCGGGGGGGAATGAGCAGTTCTTC. Translation: CARGLAGGNEQFF.

This clone was detected only a few times. The chain is built from TRBV30 and TRBJ1-5; D ambiguous. The CDR3 spans 14 residues. V was cut by 2 bases and J by 7 bases, with 15 bases left in between. Looked up from germline, CDR1 is GTSNPN and CDR2 is SVGIG (reference sequence). This CDR3 reads CAWSSALGDQPQHF. CDR3 bases: TGTGCCTGGAGTTCGGCCCTTGGAGACCAGCCCCAGCATTTT.

This clone was seen once. The genes are TRBV5-4 and TRBJ2-6; 9 nucleotides agree with TRBD1. The V gene end was trimmed by 4 bases and the J gene end by 1 base; junction bases not matched to a gene: 9. Germline CDR1 SGHNT, CDR2 YYREEE (reference sequence). The CDR3 sequence is 18 residues long. The CDR3 bases are TGTGCCAGCAGCCGATCCGGGACAGGGTCGTCTGGGGCCAACGTCCTGACTTTC. Amino acids: CASSRSGTGSSGANVLTF. The whole variable domain, remainder taken from reference TRBV5-4 and TRBJ2-6, is ETGVTQSPTHLIKTRGQQVTLRCSSQSGHNTVSWYQQALGQGPQFIFQYYREEENGRGNFPPRFSGLQFPNYSSELNVNALELDDSALYLCASSRSGTGSSGANVLTFGAGSRLTVL.

This chain connects TRBV7-6 to TRBJ2-3, with 10 positions matching TRBD1. The CDR3 contains 16 residues. J gave up 1 base and V 1 base, and 2 bases lay outside the gene matches. CDR1 is SGHVS and CDR2 is FNYEAQ in the germline V gene. The CDR3 spells CASSLEGTGGTDTQYF. In DNA form, the CDR3 reads TGTGCCAGCAGCTTAGAAGGGACAGGGGGCACAGATACGCAGTATTTT.

The chain recombines TRBV18 with TRBJ1-1; 7 bases line up with TRBD1. V gave up 6 bases and J gave up 1 base; unmatched junction bases: 5. The CDR3 spans 14 residues. Germline lookup yields CDR1 KGHSH and CDR2 LQKENI. CDR3 coding DNA: TGTGCCAGCTCCGACAGGGACGGGAACACTGAAGCTTTCTTT. Its protein product is CASSDRDGNTEAFF.

Only a few counts were recorded for this clone. The chain joins TRBV28 to TRBJ1-1; D remains ambiguous. This CDR3 region has 13 residues. Trimming removed 6 bases at V and 3 bases at J, with 11 bases between. Per germline, CDR1 MDHEN and CDR2 SYDVKM. The CDR3 region has the DNA TGTGCCAGCAGATATAGGGAGTACACTGAAGCTTTCTTT. Translating gives CASRYREYTEAFF.

V and J are TRBV19 and TRBJ2-6; 8 bases agree with TRBD1. J lost 1 base, V lost 8 bases, and 4 bases had no gene match. CDR3 length: 15 residues. Germline V CDR1 and CDR2: LNHDA, SQIVND (reference sequence). CDR3 DNA: TGTGCCAGTGCAGGGGGCGCATCTGGGGCCAACGTCCTGACTTTC. Its protein is CASAGGASGANVLTF. The full variable domain, completed using reference TRBV19 and TRBJ2-6, is DGGITQSPKYLFRKEGQNVTLSCEQNLNHDAMYWYRQDPGQGLRLIYYSQIVNDFQKGDIAEGYSVSREKKESFPLTVTSAQKNPTAFYLCASAGGASGANVLTFGAGSRLTVL.

The V gene is TRBV5-1, the J gene TRBJ1-4; D is possibly TRBD1 (6 bases). The ends were cut back, 2 bases at V and 1 base at J, with 9 bases in the middle. Germline V lookup: CDR1 SGHRS, CDR2 YFSETQ. The CDR3 loop spans 15 amino acids. This CDR3 reads CASSFTGLTNEKLFF. CDR3 DNA: TGCGCCAGCAGCTTCACAGGGCTAACTAATGAAAAACTGTTTTTT.